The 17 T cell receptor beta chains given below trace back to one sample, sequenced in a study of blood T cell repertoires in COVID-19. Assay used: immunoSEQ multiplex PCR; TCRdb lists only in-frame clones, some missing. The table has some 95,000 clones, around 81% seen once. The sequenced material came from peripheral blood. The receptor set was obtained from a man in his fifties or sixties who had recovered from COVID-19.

The CDR3 DNA reads as TGTGCCAGTAGTAGACCGGGACAGGGGATAAATGAGCAGTTCTTC. Amino acids: CASSRPGQGINEQFF. The chain links TRBV19 to TRBJ2-1; 10 nucleotides align to TRBD1. V gave up 4 bases and J gave up 7 bases; unmatched junction bases: 7. The CDR3 loop spans 15 amino acids. Germline CDR1 LNHDA, CDR2 SQIVND (reference sequence).

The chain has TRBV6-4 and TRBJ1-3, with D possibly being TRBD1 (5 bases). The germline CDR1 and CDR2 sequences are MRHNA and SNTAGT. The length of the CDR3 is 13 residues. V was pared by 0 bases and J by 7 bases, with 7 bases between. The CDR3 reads CASSDSSGNTIYF. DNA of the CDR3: TGTGCCAGCAGTGACTCATCAGGGAACACCATATATTTT.

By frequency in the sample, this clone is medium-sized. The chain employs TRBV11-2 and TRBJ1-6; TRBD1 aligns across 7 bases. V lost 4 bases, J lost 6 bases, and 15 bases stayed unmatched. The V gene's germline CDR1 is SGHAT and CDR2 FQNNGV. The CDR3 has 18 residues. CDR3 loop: CASSSRPTGISRNSPLHF. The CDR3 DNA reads TGTGCCAGCAGCTCCCGCCCGACAGGGATTTCGCGTAATTCACCCCTCCACTTT.

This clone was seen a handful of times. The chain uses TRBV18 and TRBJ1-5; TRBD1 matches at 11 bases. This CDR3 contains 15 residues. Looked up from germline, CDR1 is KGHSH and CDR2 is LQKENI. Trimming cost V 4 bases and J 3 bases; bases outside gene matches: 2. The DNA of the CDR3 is TGTGCCAGCTCACGGGGACAGGGGGTCAATCAGCCCCAGCATTTT. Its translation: CASSRGQGVNQPQHF.

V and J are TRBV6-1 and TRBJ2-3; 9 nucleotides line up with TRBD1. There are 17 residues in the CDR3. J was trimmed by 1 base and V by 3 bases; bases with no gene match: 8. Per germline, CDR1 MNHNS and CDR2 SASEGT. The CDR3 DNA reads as TGTGCCAGCAGTGATTACTACAGGGGGCCTCGCACAGATACGCAGTATTTT. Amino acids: CASSDYYRGPRTDTQYF.

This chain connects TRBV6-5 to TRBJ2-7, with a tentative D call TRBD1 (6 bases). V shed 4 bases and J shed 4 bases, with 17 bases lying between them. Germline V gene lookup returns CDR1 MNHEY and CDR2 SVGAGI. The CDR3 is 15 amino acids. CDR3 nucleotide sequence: TGTGCCAGCAGTTTGGGGAGCCGGACAGTTTACGAGCAGTACTTC. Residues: CASSLGSRTVYEQYF.

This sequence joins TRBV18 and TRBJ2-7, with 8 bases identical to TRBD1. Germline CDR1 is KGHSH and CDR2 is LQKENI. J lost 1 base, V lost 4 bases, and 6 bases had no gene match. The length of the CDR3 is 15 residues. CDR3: CASSLYGDRSYEQYF. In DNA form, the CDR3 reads TGTGCCAGCTCACTATATGGGGACAGGTCCTACGAGCAGTACTTC.

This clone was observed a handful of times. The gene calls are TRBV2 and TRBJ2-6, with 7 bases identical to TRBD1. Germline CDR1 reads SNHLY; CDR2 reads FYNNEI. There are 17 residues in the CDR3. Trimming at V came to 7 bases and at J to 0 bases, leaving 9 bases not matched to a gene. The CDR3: CASTRDRVFSGANVLTF. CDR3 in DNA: TGTGCCAGCACCCGGGACAGAGTTTTCTCTGGGGCCAACGTCCTGACTTTC.

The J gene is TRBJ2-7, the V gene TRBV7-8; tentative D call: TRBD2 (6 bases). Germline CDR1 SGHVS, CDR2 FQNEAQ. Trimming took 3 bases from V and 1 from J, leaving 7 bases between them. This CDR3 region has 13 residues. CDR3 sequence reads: CASSFRGSYEQYF. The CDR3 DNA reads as TGTGCCAGCAGCTTCCGGGGGTCCTACGAGCAGTACTTC.

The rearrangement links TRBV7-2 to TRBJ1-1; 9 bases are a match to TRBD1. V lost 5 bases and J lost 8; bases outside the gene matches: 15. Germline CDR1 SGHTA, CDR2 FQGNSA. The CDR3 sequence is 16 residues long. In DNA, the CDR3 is TGTGCCAGCAGCCCGACTCCCGGGACAGGGTTACTAGAAGCTTTCTTT. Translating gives CASSPTPGTGLLEAFF.

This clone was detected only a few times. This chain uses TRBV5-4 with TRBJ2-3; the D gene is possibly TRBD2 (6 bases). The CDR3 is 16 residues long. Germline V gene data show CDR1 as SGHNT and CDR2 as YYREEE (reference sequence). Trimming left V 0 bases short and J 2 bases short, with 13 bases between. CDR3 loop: CASSLGSSGYTDTQYF. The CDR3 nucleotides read TGTGCCAGCAGCTTGGGGAGTAGCGGATACACAGATACGCAGTATTTT.

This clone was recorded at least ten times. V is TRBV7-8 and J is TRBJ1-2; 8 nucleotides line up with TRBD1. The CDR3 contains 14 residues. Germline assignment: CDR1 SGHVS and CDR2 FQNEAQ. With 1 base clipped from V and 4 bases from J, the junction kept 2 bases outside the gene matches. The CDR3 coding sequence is TGTGCCAGCAGCTTAGGGACAGGGCGCTATGGCTACACCTTC. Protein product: CASSLGTGRYGYTF.

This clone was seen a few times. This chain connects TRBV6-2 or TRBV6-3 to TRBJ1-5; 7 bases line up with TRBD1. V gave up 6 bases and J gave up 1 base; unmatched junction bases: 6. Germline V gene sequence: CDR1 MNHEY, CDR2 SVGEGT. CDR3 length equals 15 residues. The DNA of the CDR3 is TGTGCCAGCAGCCCGACAGGGTTGAGCAATCAGCCCCAGCATTTT. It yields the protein CASSPTGLSNQPQHF.

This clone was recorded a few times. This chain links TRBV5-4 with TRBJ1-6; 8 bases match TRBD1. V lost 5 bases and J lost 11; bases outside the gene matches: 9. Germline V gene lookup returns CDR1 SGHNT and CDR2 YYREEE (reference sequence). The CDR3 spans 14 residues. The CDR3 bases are TGTGCCAGCAGTACGGACAGGGAGAGTACACCCCTCCACTTT. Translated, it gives CASSTDRESTPLHF. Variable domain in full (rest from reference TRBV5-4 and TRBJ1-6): ETGVTQSPTHLIKTRGQQVTLRCSSQSGHNTVSWYQQALGQGPQFIFQYYREEENGRGNFPPRFSGLQFPNYSSELNVNALELDDSALYLCASSTDRESTPLHFGNGTRLTVT.

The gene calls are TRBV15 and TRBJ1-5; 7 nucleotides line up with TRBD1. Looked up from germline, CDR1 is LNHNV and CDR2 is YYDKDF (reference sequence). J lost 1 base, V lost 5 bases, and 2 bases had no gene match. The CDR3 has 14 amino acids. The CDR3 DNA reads TGTGCCACCAGCGTGGACAGGAGCAATCAGCCCCAGCATTTT. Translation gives CATSVDRSNQPQHF.

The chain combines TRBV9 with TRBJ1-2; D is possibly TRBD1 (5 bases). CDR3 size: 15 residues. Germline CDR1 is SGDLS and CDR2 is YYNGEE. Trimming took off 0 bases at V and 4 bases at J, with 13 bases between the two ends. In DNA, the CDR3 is TGTGCCAGCAGCGTAGAAAGGGCCGGGGGCTATGGCTACACCTTC. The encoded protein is CASSVERAGGYGYTF.

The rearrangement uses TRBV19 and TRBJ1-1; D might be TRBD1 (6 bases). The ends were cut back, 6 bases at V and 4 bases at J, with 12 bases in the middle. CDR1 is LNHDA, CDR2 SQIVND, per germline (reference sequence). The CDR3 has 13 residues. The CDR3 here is CASREQGSTEAFF. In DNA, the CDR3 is TGTGCCAGTAGGGAACAGGGAAGCACTGAAGCTTTCTTT.